This entry describes one T cell receptor (beta chain). The target antigen is unknown. The sample originates from a study of PD-1 blockade in classical Hodgkin lymphoma. Study-wide results and limits: Patients newly diagnosed and complete responders had comparable baseline diversity.

V lost 6 bases, J lost 2 bases, and 21 bases stayed unmatched. The CDR3 runs 21 residues. Germline values: CDR1 MDHEN, CDR2 SYDVKM. Autologous stem cell transplantation was followed by relapse in every patient, and brentuximab vedotin exposure varied. The best responses consisted of complete response, partial response or progressive disease. The table came from immunoSEQ multiplex PCR; TCRdb's copy has only in-frame clones and leaves some out. The table includes just over 50,000 clones, approximately 73% detected once. Here the sequenced sample was peripheral blood mononuclear cells (PBMCs), taken before the second cycle of nivolumab. The TCR originated in a human donor with classical Hodgkin lymphoma. The chain is built from TRBV28 and TRBJ2-3; 12 nucleotides align to TRBD2. The CDR3 is CASSSPEPTTSGRPPTDTQYF. Written as DNA, the CDR3 is TGTGCCAGCAGCTCCCCAGAACCCACGACTAGCGGGAGACCCCCCACAGATACGCAGTATTTT.